The sequence of this TCR beta chain was determined in a study of sequential checkpoint blockade in melanoma. Study context: Both treatment sequences were followed by maintenance nivolumab.

Clones were sequenced by immunoSEQ multiplex PCR, and TCRdb holds only the in-frame ones, with some missing. The data show just over 15,000 clones, with over 60% seen just once and about 30% held by the top ten. Regarding treatment: randomized to nivolumab then ipilimumab (arm A) or the reverse (arm B). PBMC sorting kept live CD3+CD8+ cells without CD19 or CD56. CDR3 length: 14 residues. V lost 0 bases to trimming and J lost 3 bases, with 8 bases between them. Germline V gene lookup returns CDR1 WNHNN and CDR2 SYGVQD (reference sequence). Sequencing was performed on CD8+ T cells sorted from blood (inferred from file names), taken from a patient given nivolumab and ipilimumab in sequence. This sequence joins TRBV10-1 and TRBJ1-2; D unclear. The receptor was derived from a human donor with melanoma. Written as DNA, the CDR3 is TGCGCCAGCAGTGAGTCTGGAGGAGACTATGGCTACACCTTC. Translating gives CASSESGGDYGYTF.